This T cell receptor beta chain was captured by sequencing in a study of T cells after yellow fever vaccination. Overall study results and limits: Reappearance after the booster was seen for most primary-vaccination clones, at 95% to 97% CD4 and about 90% CD8.

MiXCR, run by TCRdb on the 5' RACE reads, gives a single entry per CDR3 protein. The repertoire holds 300,000 to 350,000 distinct CDR3 sequences, with around 4.5% as singletons. Germline V lookup: CDR1 MGHRA, CDR2 YSYEKL. CDR3 length: 20 amino acids. V lost 0 bases to trimming and J lost 1 base; unmatched junction nucleotides: 16. Concerning this clonotype itself: Its matching antigen is unknown.

Here the sequenced sample was PBMCs, taken 15 days after the yellow fever booster vaccination. This chain connects TRBV4-1 to TRBJ2-3; TRBD2 matches 7 bases. This TCR came from a man between 18 and 35 years old who received the YFV17D yellow fever vaccine. In DNA, the CDR3 is TGCGCCAGCAGCCAAGATAAGAGCTTACAGCGGGGCAGCCGCACAGATACGCAGTATTTT. Translation: CASSQDKSLQRGSRTDTQYF.